This T cell receptor (beta chain) was identified in a study of neoadjuvant anti-PD-1 for oral cavity cancer. For the study at large: Most patients had three to four biweekly doses of 3 mg/kg nivolumab before resection.

Time point given: after neoadjuvant nivolumab, at surgical resection. Trimming at V came to 7 bases and at J to 9 bases, leaving 17 bases not matched to a gene. Germline-derived CDR1 and CDR2 are MDHEN and SYDVKM. The CDR3 has 16 amino acids. Findings of the study overall: Post-treatment tumors with larger preexisting clones showed more shrinkage.

Only in-frame clones appear in the TCRdb table, and some are missing; sequencing was by immunoSEQ multiplex PCR. The data show approximately 10,000 clones, 50% to 70% seen once. Notes on this clone: The antigen remains undetermined.

The chain couples TRBV28 to TRBJ2-1; TRBD2 matches at 8 bases. The source of this sequence is a person aged 40-85 years with oral cavity squamous cell carcinoma. Specimen: tumor tissue, collected after nivolumab (anti-PD-1) treatment. The CDR3 nucleotides read TGTGCCAGCAACTTACCGGCCCCGGGAGGGAGGAGTGAGCAGTTCTTC. This gives the protein CASNLPAPGGRSEQFF.